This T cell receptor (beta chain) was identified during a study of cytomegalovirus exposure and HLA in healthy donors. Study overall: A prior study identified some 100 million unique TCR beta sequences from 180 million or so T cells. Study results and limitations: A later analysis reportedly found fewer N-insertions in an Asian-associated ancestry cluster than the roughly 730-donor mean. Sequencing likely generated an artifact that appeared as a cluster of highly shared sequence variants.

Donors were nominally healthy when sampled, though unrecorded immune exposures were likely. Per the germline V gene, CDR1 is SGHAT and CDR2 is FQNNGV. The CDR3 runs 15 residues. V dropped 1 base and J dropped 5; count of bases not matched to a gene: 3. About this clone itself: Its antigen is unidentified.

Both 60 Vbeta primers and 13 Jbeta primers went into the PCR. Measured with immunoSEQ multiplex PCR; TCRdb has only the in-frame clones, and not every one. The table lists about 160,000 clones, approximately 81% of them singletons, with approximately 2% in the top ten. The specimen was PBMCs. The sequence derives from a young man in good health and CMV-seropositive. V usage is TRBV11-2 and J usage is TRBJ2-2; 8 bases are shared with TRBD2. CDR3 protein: CASSLAGGRTGELFF. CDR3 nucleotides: TGTGCCAGCAGCTTAGCGGGGGGGCGGACCGGGGAGCTGTTTTTT.